Included here is one T cell receptor (beta chain) sequence, with context. The CDR3 totals 14 residues. The V gene's germline CDR1 is SGHTA and CDR2 FQGTGA. V shed 2 bases and J shed 4 bases, with 10 bases lying between them. These data belong to a study of blood T cell repertoires in COVID-19. Study at large: Italy, Spain and the United States were the sources of the convalescent and acute COVID-19 samples.

Authors' data handling: Reference gene primer amplification gave estimated nucleated cell counts. Using immunoSEQ multiplex PCR, the repertoire was profiled, and TCRdb retains in-frame clones only, with some absent. V, J and clone size were drawn from that table, and D and trimming were deduced from the DNA. The sample lists some 300,000 clones, 70% to 90% occurring once. This TCR came from a woman aged 25 to 39 who had recovered from COVID-19. Sequencing was carried out using peripheral blood. The rearrangement uses TRBV7-3 and TRBJ2-3; possible D gene TRBD2, 6 bases. The CDR3 sequence is CASSLGRGSDTQYF. As DNA, the CDR3 is TGTGCCAGCAGCTTAGGGCGGGGATCAGATACGCAGTATTTT.